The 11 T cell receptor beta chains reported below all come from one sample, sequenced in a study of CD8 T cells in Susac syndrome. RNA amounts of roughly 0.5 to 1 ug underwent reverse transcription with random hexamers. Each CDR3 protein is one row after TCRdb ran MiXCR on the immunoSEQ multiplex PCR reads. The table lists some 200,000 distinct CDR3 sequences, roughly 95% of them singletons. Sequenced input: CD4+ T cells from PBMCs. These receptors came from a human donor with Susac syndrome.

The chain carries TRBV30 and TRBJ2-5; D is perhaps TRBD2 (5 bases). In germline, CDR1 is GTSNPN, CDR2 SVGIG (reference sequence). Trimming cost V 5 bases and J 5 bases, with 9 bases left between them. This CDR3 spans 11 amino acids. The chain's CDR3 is CAWSPGETQYF. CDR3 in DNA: TGTGCCTGGTCACCGGGGGAGACCCAGTACTTC.

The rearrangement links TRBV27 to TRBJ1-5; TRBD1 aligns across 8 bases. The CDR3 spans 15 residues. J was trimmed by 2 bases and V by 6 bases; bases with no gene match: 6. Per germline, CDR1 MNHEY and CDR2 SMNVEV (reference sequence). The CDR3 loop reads CASRPGGWGNQPQHF. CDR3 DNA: TGTGCCAGCAGGCCAGGGGGCTGGGGCAATCAGCCCCAGCATTTT.

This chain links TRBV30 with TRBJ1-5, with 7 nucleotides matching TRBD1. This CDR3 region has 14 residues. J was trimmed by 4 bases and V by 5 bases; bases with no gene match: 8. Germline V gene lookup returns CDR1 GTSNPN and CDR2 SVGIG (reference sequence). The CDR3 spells CAWGRDSENQPQHF. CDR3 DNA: TGTGCCTGGGGCAGGGACAGCGAAAATCAGCCCCAGCATTTT.

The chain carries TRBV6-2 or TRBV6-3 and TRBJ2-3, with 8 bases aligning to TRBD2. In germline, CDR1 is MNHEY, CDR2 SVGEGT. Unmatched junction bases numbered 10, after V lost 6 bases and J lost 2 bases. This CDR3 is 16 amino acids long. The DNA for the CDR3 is TGTGCCAGCAGACTGAGACTAGCGACCTACACAGATACGCAGTATTTT. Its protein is CASRLRLATYTDTQYF.

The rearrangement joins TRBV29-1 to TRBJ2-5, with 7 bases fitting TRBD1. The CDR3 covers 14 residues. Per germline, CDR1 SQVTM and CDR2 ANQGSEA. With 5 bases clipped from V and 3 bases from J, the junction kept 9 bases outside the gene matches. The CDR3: CSVSIPGTEETQYF. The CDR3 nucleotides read TGCAGCGTTTCCATTCCCGGGACAGAAGAGACCCAGTACTTC. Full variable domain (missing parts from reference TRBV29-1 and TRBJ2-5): SAVISQKPSRDICQRGTSLTIQCQVDSQVTMMFWYRQQPGQSLTLIATANQGSEATYESGFVIDKFPISRPNLTFSTLTVSNMSPEDSSIYLCSVSIPGTEETQYFGPGTRLLVL.

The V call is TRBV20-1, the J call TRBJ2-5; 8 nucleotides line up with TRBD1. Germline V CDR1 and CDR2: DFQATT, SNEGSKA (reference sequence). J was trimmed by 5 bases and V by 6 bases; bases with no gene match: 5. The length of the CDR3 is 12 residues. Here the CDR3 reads CSAPRQGETQYF. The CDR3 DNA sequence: TGCAGTGCCCCAAGACAGGGGGAGACCCAGTACTTC.

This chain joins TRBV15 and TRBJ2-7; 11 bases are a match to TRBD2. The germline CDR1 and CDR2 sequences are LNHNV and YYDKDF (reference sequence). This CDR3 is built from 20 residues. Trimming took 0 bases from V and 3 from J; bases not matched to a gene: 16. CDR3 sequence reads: CATSRDPPGLAATYFYEQYF. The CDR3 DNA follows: TGTGCCACCAGCAGAGATCCTCCGGGACTAGCGGCTACGTACTTCTACGAGCAGTACTTC.

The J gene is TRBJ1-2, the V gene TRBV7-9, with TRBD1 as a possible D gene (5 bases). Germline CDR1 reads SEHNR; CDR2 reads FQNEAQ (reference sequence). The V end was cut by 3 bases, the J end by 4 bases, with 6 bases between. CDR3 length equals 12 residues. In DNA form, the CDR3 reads TGTGCCAGCAGCTTGGACACCTATGGCTACACCTTC. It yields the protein CASSLDTYGYTF. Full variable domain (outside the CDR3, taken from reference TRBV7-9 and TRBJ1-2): DTGVSQNPRHKITKRGQNVTFRCDPISEHNRLYWYRQTLGQGPEFLTYFQNEAQLEKSRLLSDRFSAERPKGSFSTLEIQRTEQGDSAMYLCASSLDTYGYTFGSGTRLTVV.

The CDR3: CAWSYGGSTDTQYF. CDR3 DNA: TGTGCCTGGAGTTATGGGGGGAGCACAGATACGCAGTATTTT. The rearrangement links TRBV30 to TRBJ2-3, with TRBD2 as a possible D gene (6 bases). Between the trimmed V and J ends, which lost 2 bases and 0 bases, there was a span of 9 bases. This CDR3 spans 14 amino acids. CDR1 and CDR2 from the germline V gene are GTSNPN and SVGIG (reference sequence). Full variable domain (missing parts from reference TRBV30 and TRBJ2-3): SQTIHQWPATLVQPVGSPLSLECTVEGTSNPNLYWYRQAAGRGLQLLFYSVGIGQISSEVPQNLSASRPQDRQFILSSKKLLLSDSGFYLCAWSYGGSTDTQYFGPGTRLTVL.

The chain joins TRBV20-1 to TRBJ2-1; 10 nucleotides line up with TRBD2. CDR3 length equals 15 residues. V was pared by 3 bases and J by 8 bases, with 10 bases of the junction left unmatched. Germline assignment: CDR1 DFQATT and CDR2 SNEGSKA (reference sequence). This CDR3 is CSASWVAGGVDEQFF. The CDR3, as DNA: TGCAGTGCTAGTTGGGTAGCGGGGGGCGTGGATGAGCAGTTCTTC.

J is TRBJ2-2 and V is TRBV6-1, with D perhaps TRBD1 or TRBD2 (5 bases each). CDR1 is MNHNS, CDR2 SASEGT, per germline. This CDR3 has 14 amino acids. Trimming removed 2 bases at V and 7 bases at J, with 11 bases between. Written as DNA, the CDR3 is TGTGCCAGCAGTGAACGTTTGGGGGACGGGGAGCTGTTTTTT. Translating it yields CASSERLGDGELFF.